These 31 T cell receptor beta chains were all obtained from the same sample, sequenced in a study of CD8 T cells in Susac syndrome. The authors reverse transcribed roughly 0.5 to 1 ug RNA with random hexamers. Each CDR3 protein gets one entry after TCRdb re-called the immunoSEQ multiplex PCR reads with MiXCR. Among roughly 200,000 distinct CDR3 sequences listed, approximately 95% were seen once. Sequencing was done on a sample of CD4+ T cells from PBMCs. Receptor source: a human donor in good health.

V gene TRBV28 combines with J gene TRBJ2-5; 11 bases agree with TRBD2. Germline V gives CDR1 MDHEN, CDR2 SYDVKM. V shed 8 bases, J shed 5 bases, and the junction held 4 bases outside the gene matches. The CDR3 is 13 amino acids. The chain's CDR3 is CASVAGGQETQYF. The CDR3 DNA reads as TGTGCCAGCGTAGCGGGGGGGCAGGAGACCCAGTACTTC.

This clonotype has just one count. The rearrangement links TRBV10-2 to TRBJ2-3; no clear D gene. CDR3 length equals 11 residues. Germline V gene data show CDR1 as WSHSY and CDR2 as SAAADI. Trimming removed 8 bases at V and 1 base at J, with 4 bases between. In DNA, the CDR3 is TGCGCCAGCGCGGGCACAGATACGCAGTATTTT. This translates into CASAGTDTQYF.

This rearrangement joins TRBV27 to TRBJ2-7; 7 nucleotides align to TRBD1. V was clipped by 6 bases and J by 0 bases; unmatched bases: 5. Germline loops: CDR1 MNHEY, CDR2 SMNVEV (reference sequence). This CDR3 has 14 residues. The CDR3 region has the DNA TGTGCCAGCAGGTCTACAGGGGACTCCTACGAGCAGTACTTC. This codes for CASRSTGDSYEQYF.

This chain joins TRBV7-2 and TRBJ1-3, with D hard to call. Trimming removed 5 bases at V and 0 bases at J, with 14 bases between. Per germline, CDR1 SGHTA and CDR2 FQGNSA. CDR3 length equals 16 residues. The CDR3 protein is CASSLRSSLSGNTIYF. As DNA, the CDR3 is TGTGCCAGCAGCCTCAGGTCGTCTCTCTCTGGAAACACCATATATTTT.

The chain has TRBV5-6 and TRBJ2-5; D not certain. V was shortened by 4 bases and J by 2 bases, with 9 bases between the two germline ends. The CDR3 has 13 residues. Germline V gene data show CDR1 as SGHDT and CDR2 as YYEEEE. CDR3 residues: CASSRVSQETQYF. In nucleotides, the CDR3 is TGTGCCAGCAGCCGGGTCTCACAAGAGACCCAGTACTTC.

The chain combines TRBV24-1 with TRBJ2-1, with TRBD2 identical over 8 bases. V shed 6 bases, J shed 8 bases, and the junction held 11 bases outside the gene matches. The V gene's germline CDR1 is KGHDR and CDR2 SFDVKD. The CDR3 extends over 15 amino acids. DNA of the CDR3: TGTGCCACCAGTCCCTTGCGGGGGGCTGGGCATGAGCAGTTCTTC. Its protein product is CATSPLRGAGHEQFF.

V gene TRBV12-3 or TRBV12-4 combines with J gene TRBJ1-2, with unresolved D. The CDR3 sequence is 18 residues long. The V gene lost 0 bases and the J gene lost 6 bases, with 23 bases spanning the gap. In nucleotides, the CDR3 is TGTGCCAGCAGTTTAGCCCTGGGAGGCCGCGGAATATTTGATGGCTACACCTTC. Encoded protein: CASSLALGGRGIFDGYTF.

The chain is built from TRBV7-9 and TRBJ2-7; a weak D match, TRBD2 (5 bases). Per the germline V gene, CDR1 is SEHNR and CDR2 is FQNEAQ (reference sequence). V was trimmed by 5 bases and J by 2 bases, leaving 16 bases between them. The CDR3 sequence is 15 residues long. For the CDR3, the DNA is TGTGCCAGCAGCCCAGCGGATATCCGCGCCTACGAGCAGTACTTC. It is translated as CASSPADIRAYEQYF.

The chain employs TRBV30 and TRBJ1-5; no clear D. This CDR3 contains 16 residues. Germline CDR1 GTSNPN, CDR2 SVGIG (reference sequence). V was shortened by 0 bases and J by 3 bases, with 15 bases between the two germline ends. CDR3 nucleotide sequence: TGTGCCTGGAGTGTCCTAGGCCGACCTTACAATCAGCCCCAGCATTTT. Translated, it gives CAWSVLGRPYNQPQHF.

The genes are TRBV9 and TRBJ1-6, with 7 positions matching TRBD1. This CDR3 is 15 amino acids long. V lost 4 bases and J lost 3; bases outside the gene matches: 4. Germline values: CDR1 SGDLS, CDR2 YYNGEE. The CDR3 coding sequence is TGTGCCAGCAGCACCCGGGACAGCTATAATTCACCCCTCCACTTT. This encodes CASSTRDSYNSPLHF.

This clonotype was recorded only once. J is TRBJ2-2 and V is TRBV20-1; TRBD1 agrees at 10 bases. Trimming at V came to 4 bases and at J to 4 bases, leaving 12 bases not matched to a gene. Germline loops: CDR1 DFQATT, CDR2 SNEGSKA (reference sequence). The CDR3 spans 17 residues. The CDR3 DNA follows: TGCAGTGCTATCTTAGCCGGGACAGGGGATATCACCGGGGAGCTGTTTTTT. Translation: CSAILAGTGDITGELFF.

The gene calls are TRBV28 and TRBJ1-5; D is undetermined. Germline CDR1 is MDHEN and CDR2 is SYDVKM. Trimming took 7 bases from V and 10 from J, leaving 14 bases between them. CDR3 size: 12 residues. The CDR3 loop reads CASKGLLGPQHF. The CDR3 DNA reads TGTGCCAGCAAAGGCCTACTTGGACCCCAGCATTTT.

The chain uses TRBV18 and TRBJ2-4; 10 nucleotides match TRBD2. There are 16 residues in the CDR3. CDR1 KGHSH and CDR2 LQKENI come from the germline V gene. J lost 6 bases, V lost 3 bases, and 8 bases had no gene match. The CDR3 bases are TGTGCCAGCTCACCCCGAATAGCGGGGGGTTTAAACATTCAGTACTTC. Its translation is CASSPRIAGGLNIQYF.

This CDR3 reads CASSGQGPNSPLHF. CDR3 sequence (DNA): TGTGCCAGCAGTGGCCAGGGGCCCAATTCACCCCTCCACTTT. V is TRBV25-1 and J is TRBJ1-6, with D tentatively TRBD1 (6 bases). Per the germline V gene, CDR1 is MGHDK and CDR2 is SYGVNS. V dropped 4 bases and J dropped 7 bases, with 11 bases sitting between them. The CDR3 covers 14 residues.

The J gene is TRBJ1-1, the V gene TRBV29-1; 7 bases align to TRBD1. CDR1 is SQVTM, CDR2 ANQGSEA, per germline. The CDR3 loop spans 16 amino acids. After removal of 7 bases from V and 0 bases from J, the junction contained 14 bases not matched to a gene. CDR3 residues: CSAEGGTELMNTEAFF. The CDR3 bases are TGCAGCGCCGAAGGTGGGACAGAGCTGATGAACACTGAAGCTTTCTTT.

The chain joins TRBV2 to TRBJ2-1; D may match TRBD1 or TRBD2 (5 bases each). V gave up 6 bases and J gave up 12 bases, with 12 bases separating them. The CDR3 extends over 11 amino acids. Germline V lookup: CDR1 SNHLY, CDR2 FYNNEI. DNA of the CDR3: TGTGCCAGCAGGGAACCGGGACGGCAGTTCTTC. Protein product: CASREPGRQFF.

The gene calls are TRBV7-2 and TRBJ1-2, with TRBD1 matching over 9 bases. Per germline, CDR1 SGHTA and CDR2 FQGNSA. The CDR3 covers 15 residues. V was clipped by 3 bases and J by 3 bases; unmatched bases: 5. CDR3 DNA: TGTGCCAGCAGCTTTGGAACAGGGGGCCACTATGGCTACACCTTC. This sequence encodes CASSFGTGGHYGYTF.

This chain connects TRBV3-1 to TRBJ2-2, with TRBD2 identical over 14 bases. V was pared by 5 bases and J by 7 bases, with 9 bases of the junction left unmatched. The CDR3 contains 17 residues. CDR1 is LGHDT and CDR2 is YNNKEL in the germline V gene (reference sequence). In DNA, the CDR3 is TGTGCCAGCAGCAGGGGACTAGCGGGGGCTTTGTACGGGGAGCTGTTTTTT. Translating gives CASSRGLAGALYGELFF.

The rearrangement links TRBV28 to TRBJ2-6; D unclear. Trimming stripped 3 bases from V and 0 bases from J, with 6 bases between. In germline, CDR1 is MDHEN, CDR2 SYDVKM. There are 15 residues in the CDR3. For the CDR3, the DNA is TGTGCCAGCAGTTTCCCCGGCTCTGGGGCCAACGTCCTGACTTTC. Protein product: CASSFPGSGANVLTF. The whole variable domain, remainder taken from reference TRBV28 and TRBJ2-6, is DVKVTQSSRYLVKRTGEKVFLECVQDMDHENMFWYRQDPGLGLRLIYFSYDVKMKEKGDIPEGYSVSREKKERFSLILESASTNQTSMYLCASSFPGSGANVLTFGAGSRLTVL.

V gene TRBV14 combines with J gene TRBJ2-2, with D perhaps matching TRBD1 or TRBD2 (6 bases each). CDR3 length: 20 amino acids. V shed 4 bases and J shed 0 bases, with 24 bases lying between them. Germline CDR1 and CDR2: SGHDN and FVKESK. This CDR3 reads CASSPQRGARERANTGELFF. CDR3 coding DNA: TGTGCCAGCAGCCCCCAGAGGGGGGCCAGAGAACGAGCGAACACCGGGGAGCTGTTTTTT.

This chain uses TRBV4-3 with TRBJ1-6; D unresolved. Germline V gene lookup returns CDR1 LGHNA and CDR2 YSLEER. V was pared by 5 bases and J by 1 base, with 6 bases between. The CDR3 extends over 14 amino acids. Here the CDR3 DNA reads TGCGCCAGCAGCGCGGAGTCCTATAATTCACCCCTCCACTTT. Its protein product is CASSAESYNSPLHF.

The V and J genes are TRBV5-1 and TRBJ1-1, with D unclear. Germline V gene sequence: CDR1 SGHRS, CDR2 YFSETQ. Between the trimmed V and J ends, which lost 3 bases and 4 bases, there was a span of 19 bases. CDR3 length: 16 amino acids. The CDR3 DNA reads as TGCGCCAGCAGCTGGGTGGGTAGGGCTTCGGGCACTGAAGCTTTCTTT. Translation gives CASSWVGRASGTEAFF.

V usage is TRBV20-1 and J usage is TRBJ2-5; 14 bases match TRBD2. CDR3 length equals 15 residues. V shed 6 bases and J 4 bases; nucleotides not matched to a gene: 7. Germline CDR1 DFQATT, CDR2 SNEGSKA (reference sequence). Here the CDR3 DNA reads TGCAGTGCCCAGGGACTAGCGGGGGTTGCAGAGACCCAGTACTTC. Residues: CSAQGLAGVAETQYF.

This chain uses TRBV5-1 with TRBJ2-7; D perhaps matches TRBD2 (5 bases). Trimming left V 7 bases short and J 0 bases short, with 14 bases between. Germline CDR1 and CDR2: SGHRS and YFSETQ. This CDR3 is 14 amino acids long. In DNA form, the CDR3 reads TGCGCCAGCGGTTCGGACTTCCCCTCCTACGAGCAGTACTTC. Amino acid sequence: CASGSDFPSYEQYF.

In DNA form, the CDR3 reads TGTGCCAGCAGCCCGGCAGGGATCGGCTATGGCTACACCTTC. It codes for CASSPAGIGYGYTF. V usage is TRBV28 and J usage is TRBJ1-2, with D possibly matching TRBD1 (5 bases). The CDR3 runs 14 residues. The V gene's germline CDR1 is MDHEN and CDR2 SYDVKM. V lost 6 bases and J lost 4, with 15 bases in between.

The rearrangement joins TRBV12-3 or TRBV12-4 to TRBJ1-1; perhaps TRBD1 as D (5 bases). Trimming took off 5 bases at V and 1 base at J, with 14 bases between the two ends. CDR3 length: 15 residues. In DNA, the CDR3 is TGTGCCAGCAGTCGAATAGGGGCGACGAACACTGAAGCTTTCTTT. Translation gives CASSRIGATNTEAFF.

The chain is built from TRBV4-3 and TRBJ2-1; 7 bases are shared with TRBD2. Germline CDR1 and CDR2: LGHNA and YSLEER. CDR3 size: 17 residues. With 0 bases clipped from V and 7 bases from J, the junction kept 12 bases outside the gene matches. CDR3 sequence: CASSQDFGAGVTNEQFF. The CDR3 DNA reads TGCGCCAGCAGCCAAGATTTCGGTGCGGGGGTAACGAATGAGCAGTTCTTC.

The chain carries TRBV19 and TRBJ1-2; D perhaps matches TRBD1 (6 bases). The CDR3 covers 14 residues. CDR1 and CDR2 from the germline V gene are LNHDA and SQIVND (reference sequence). V dropped 6 bases and J dropped 2 bases, with 13 bases sitting between them. CDR3 region: CASSLPTGNYGYTF. The DNA for the CDR3 is TGTGCCAGTAGCCTCCCGACAGGAAACTATGGCTACACCTTC.

The chain combines TRBV30 with TRBJ1-2; D is possibly TRBD1 (5 bases). CDR3 length: 14 amino acids. Germline values: CDR1 GTSNPN, CDR2 SVGIG (reference sequence). The V end was cut by 5 bases, the J end by 10 bases, with 23 bases between. The DNA for the CDR3 is TGTGCCTGGCGTGGGGGAGTGAGTAGAGGGATCTACACCTTC. Its protein product is CAWRGGVSRGIYTF.

The rearrangement joins TRBV7-9 to TRBJ1-2; the match to TRBD1 covers 7 bases. V lost 0 bases, J lost 8 bases, and 3 bases stayed unmatched. The CDR3 runs 13 residues. Looked up from germline, CDR1 is SEHNR and CDR2 is FQNEAQ (reference sequence). The CDR3 nucleotides read TGTGCCAGCAGCTTAGCGACAGGGAAGGGCTACACCTTC. It encodes CASSLATGKGYTF. The full variable domain, rest sourced from reference TRBV7-9 and TRBJ1-2, is DTGVSQNPRHKITKRGQNVTFRCDPISEHNRLYWYRQTLGQGPEFLTYFQNEAQLEKSRLLSDRFSAERPKGSFSTLEIQRTEQGDSAMYLCASSLATGKGYTFGSGTRLTVV.

The chain is built from TRBV6-5 and TRBJ1-6; D gene uncertain. V was shortened by 10 bases and J by 2 bases, with 15 bases between the two germline ends. The length of the CDR3 is 15 residues. CDR1 MNHEY and CDR2 SVGAGI come from the germline V gene. CDR3 bases: TGTGCCACACTTGTAGGGAAGGCCTATAATTCACCCCTCCACTTT. It codes for CATLVGKAYNSPLHF.